The clone carrying this T cell receptor (beta chain) has a handful of counts. This sample is part of a study of T cell changes during pregnancy in multiple sclerosis. The CDR3 runs 13 residues. Germline loops: CDR1 MDHEN, CDR2 SYDVKM. Trimming took 8 bases from V and 4 from J, leaving 14 bases between them. Generated by immunoSEQ multiplex PCR, the TCRdb table keeps only in-frame clones and is missing some. This sample has some 73,000 clones, with around 92% found just once. The material sequenced was peripheral blood, taken in the third trimester of pregnancy. This sequence originates from a female donor in good health, enrolled as a control in a pregnancy study. The rearrangement uses TRBV28 and TRBJ1-2, with D perhaps TRBD1 (6 bases). DNA of the CDR3: TGTGCCAGCGGGCGGGGGCGCGCCTATGGCTACACCTTC. It encodes CASGRGRAYGYTF.